These 6 T cell receptor beta chains were sequenced from one sample in a study of T-cell reconstitution after alpha-beta-depleted transplantation in children. Preparation of the TCRbeta library was carried out with unique molecular identifiers. TCRdb ran MiXCR on the PCR reads and lists one entry per CDR3 protein. The table records 200,000 to 250,000 distinct CDR3 sequences, over 20% of them present only once. Sample: PBMCs, taken before TCRalphabeta/CD19-depleted stem cell transplant. The origin of the receptors is a girl aged 2-15 years with Fanconi anemia, due to receive a stem cell transplant.

The table lists this clonotype with many counts. This chain uses TRBV29-1 with TRBJ2-5, with TRBD1 matching over 8 bases. The germline CDR1 and CDR2 sequences are SQVTM and ANQGSEA. CDR3 length: 15 residues. V shed 3 bases, J shed 7 bases, and the junction held 13 bases outside the gene matches. The CDR3: CSVDWTGLSLGTQYF. CDR3 coding DNA: TGCAGCGTTGATTGGACAGGGCTTTCCCTGGGGACCCAGTACTTC.

The rearrangement joins TRBV6-2 or TRBV6-3 to TRBJ2-6, with a possible D match to TRBD2 (6 bases). Germline V gene sequence: CDR1 MNHEY, CDR2 SVGEGT. With 6 bases removed from V and 0 bases from J, the gap between germline ends came to 18 bases. CDR3 length: 18 residues. The CDR3 loop is CASRSPPGLLSGANVLTF. The CDR3 region has the DNA TGTGCCAGCAGATCTCCTCCGGGACTCCTCTCTGGGGCCAACGTCCTGACTTTC.

The genes are TRBV20-1 and TRBJ2-7; D ambiguous. In germline, CDR1 is DFQATT, CDR2 SNEGSKA (reference sequence). CDR3 length: 12 amino acids. Trimming took off 2 bases at V and 2 bases at J, with 7 bases between the two ends. In DNA form, the CDR3 reads TGCAGTGCTAGACAGCCAACCTACGAGCAGTACTTC. Translation: CSARQPTYEQYF.

The table lists this clonotype with a few counts. This chain uses TRBV7-3 with TRBJ1-2; 7 bases are shared with TRBD1. The CDR3 runs to 15 residues. With V trimmed by 5 bases and J by 4 bases, 10 bases remained unmatched. CDR1 SGHTA and CDR2 FQGTGA come from the germline V gene. The CDR3 loop is CASSEPGQRTYGYTF. For the CDR3, the DNA is TGTGCCAGCAGCGAACCGGGACAGAGAACCTATGGCTACACCTTC.

There are a few counts of this clonotype. Here the CDR3 reads CASTQGTYEQYF. CDR3 DNA sequence: TGTGCCAGCACTCAGGGGACGTACGAGCAGTACTTC. This chain joins TRBV6-6 and TRBJ2-7; TRBD1 is a possible D gene (6 bases). V lost 7 bases and J 4 bases, leaving 11 bases between the germline ends. CDR3 length: 12 residues. Germline V gene lookup returns CDR1 MNHNY and CDR2 SVGAGI (reference sequence).

The rearrangement joins TRBV20-1 to TRBJ2-5; 8 bases line up with TRBD2. CDR3 length: 15 amino acids. CDR1 is DFQATT, CDR2 SNEGSKA, per germline (reference sequence). After removal of 4 bases from V and 5 bases from J, the junction contained 12 bases not matched to a gene. The chain's CDR3 is CSAIRGGLAGETQYF. Written as DNA, the CDR3 is TGCAGTGCTATACGTGGAGGACTAGCCGGGGAGACCCAGTACTTC.